This TCR beta chain was obtained from a study of OX40 agonist ivuxolimab in advanced cancers. Profiling relied on immunoSEQ multiplex PCR, and the TCRdb table lists in-frame clones only, not all of them. The profile shows over 55,000 clones, roughly 90% of them singletons. The germline CDR1 and CDR2 sequences are SGHAT and FQDESV (reference sequence). Deletions cut 2 bases from V and 6 bases from J, with 16 bases between. CDR3 length: 16 residues. V and J are TRBV11-1 and TRBJ1-4; maybe TRBD1 (5 bases). The TCR sequence derives from an adult with an advanced solid tumor such as melanoma, head and neck, liver or kidney cancer. Sequenced material: CD4+ or CD8+ T cells sorted from blood, taken in a trial of the OX40 agonist ivuxolimab. CDR3 sequence: CASSLYRGGPDEKLFF. CDR3 DNA: TGTGCCAGCAGCTTATATAGGGGCGGACCCGATGAAAAACTGTTTTTT.